The 27 T cell receptor beta chains below were found in one sample sequenced in a study of identical twins. In TCRdb, the 5' RACE reads were re-called with MiXCR into one record per CDR3 protein. Of hundreds of thousands of distinct CDR3 sequences listed, just over 7% are singletons. This sample was shared with a second study, whose subject was yellow fever vaccine responses in identical twins.

Sequencing was carried out using PBMCs. The receptors were gathered from a woman aged 18-29 years in good health.

The chain joins TRBV12-3 or TRBV12-4 to TRBJ2-2; 9 positions match TRBD1. J lost 4 bases, V lost 8 bases, and 20 bases had no gene match. This CDR3 spans 19 amino acids. This CDR3 is CASYRQWSGDRVSTGELFF. CDR3 in DNA: TGTGCCAGCTACCGCCAATGGTCCGGGGACAGGGTGAGCACCGGGGAGCTGTTTTTT.

This clonotype was detected only a few times. The chain has TRBV11-2 and TRBJ1-1, with 8 bases matching TRBD1. Germline CDR1 is SGHAT and CDR2 is FQNNGV. This CDR3 contains 15 residues. V shed 4 bases, J shed 3 bases, and the junction held 7 bases outside the gene matches. The CDR3 DNA reads as TGTGCCAGCAGCTCCCCCACAGGGGGGGACACTGAAGCTTTCTTT. This encodes CASSSPTGGDTEAFF.

The CDR3 reads CASFPSGVRSLNTDTQYF. DNA of the CDR3: TGTGCCAGCTTTCCTAGCGGGGTCCGATCACTAAACACAGATACGCAGTATTTT. The chain combines TRBV7-8 with TRBJ2-3; TRBD2 aligns across 9 bases. The germline V gene has CDR1 SGHVS and CDR2 FQNEAQ. The CDR3 covers 18 residues. Trimming cost V 8 bases and J 2 bases; bases outside gene matches: 17.

About this clonotype itself: A much larger clone lies one base from this, so it may be a read error. This sequence joins TRBV9 and TRBJ2-1, with 7 bases matching TRBD2. The CDR3 has 15 amino acids. CDR1 and CDR2 (germline): SGDLS, YYNGEE. The CDR3, as DNA: TGTGCCTGCAGCGTTTGGGGGGAGGGTCGCAATGAGCAGTTCTTC. Protein sequence: CACSVWGEGRNEQFF.

This clonotype was counted between two and nine times. The chain employs TRBV2 and TRBJ1-5; 7 positions agree with TRBD1. V dropped 5 bases and J dropped 7; count of bases not matched to a gene: 8. Per the germline V gene, CDR1 is SNHLY and CDR2 is FYNNEI. This CDR3 has 14 residues. The CDR3 DNA follows: TGTGCCAGCAGTAAATTGACAGGGACACAGCCCCAGCATTTT. Amino acids: CASSKLTGTQPQHF.

V usage is TRBV18 and J usage is TRBJ1-6; the D is unclear. This CDR3 has 15 amino acids. Germline V gene sequence: CDR1 KGHSH, CDR2 LQKENI. V lost 3 bases, J lost 9 bases, and 15 bases lay in between. CDR3 in amino acids: CASSPSRQQTSPLHF. The CDR3 DNA is TGTGCCAGCTCACCCTCCAGGCAACAGACTTCACCCCTCCACTTT. Combining the CDR3 with reference TRBV18 and TRBJ1-6 gives the whole variable domain NAGVMQNPRHLVRRRGQEARLRCSPMKGHSHVYWYRQLPEEGLKFMVYLQKENIIDESGMPKERFSAEFPKEGPSILRIQQVVRGDSAAYFCASSPSRQQTSPLHFGNGTRLTVT.

This clonotype was seen at least ten times. V usage is TRBV5-1 and J usage is TRBJ2-1; 9 bases map to TRBD2. CDR1 SGHRS and CDR2 YFSETQ come from the germline V gene. This CDR3 region has 16 residues. The J segment lost 3 bases and the V segment lost 5 bases, leaving 9 bases of the junction unmatched. CDR3: CASSDIAGDVYNEQFF. The CDR3 DNA reads TGCGCCAGCAGTGACATAGCGGGAGATGTCTACAATGAGCAGTTCTTC.

The V gene is TRBV29-1, the J gene TRBJ1-2; 12 nucleotides line up with TRBD1. CDR1 and CDR2 from the germline V gene are SQVTM and ANQGSEA. The CDR3 contains 14 residues. The junction had 6 bases not matched to a gene; V was cut back by 3 bases and J by 7 bases. The CDR3 DNA sequence: TGCAGCGTTGAGGAGGGACAGGGGGCCTCTGGCTACACCTTC. It specifies CSVEEGQGASGYTF.

This clonotype was seen a handful of times. The V call is TRBV5-1, the J call TRBJ2-1; weak D call: TRBD2 (7 bases). There are 18 residues in the CDR3. Germline values: CDR1 SGHRS, CDR2 YFSETQ. Trimming removed 4 bases from V and 1 base from J, with 21 bases in between. Written as DNA, the CDR3 is TGCGCCAGCAGCCCGGGACGGACAGCGGGATTATCCTACAATGAGCAGTTCTTC. This gives the protein CASSPGRTAGLSYNEQFF.

The chain combines TRBV6-5 with TRBJ1-2, with D unclear. V lost 2 bases and J 8 bases, leaving 12 bases between the germline ends. This CDR3 contains 13 residues. Germline-derived CDR1 and CDR2 are MNHEY and SVGAGI. The CDR3 nucleotides read TGTGCCAGCAGTTACGCGGATTATCGCGGCTACACCTTC. This codes for CASSYADYRGYTF.

The chain joins TRBV11-3 to TRBJ2-1; TRBD2 is a possible D gene (6 bases). The CDR3 extends over 15 amino acids. Germline CDR1 reads SGHNT; CDR2 reads YENEEA. With 1 base removed from V and 5 bases from J, the gap between germline ends came to 12 bases. CDR3 sequence reads: CASSLAGVINNEQFF. The CDR3 bases are TGTGCCAGCAGCTTAGCGGGGGTAATCAACAATGAGCAGTTCTTC.

This clonotype was recorded many times. The rearrangement uses TRBV12-3 or TRBV12-4 and TRBJ1-1; a possible D gene is TRBD1 (6 bases). The CDR3 has 16 residues. V was shortened by 6 bases and J by 5 bases, with 22 bases between the two germline ends. CDR3 bases: TGTGCCAGCAGCTCAAGACCAGGGACTCAGGGGACTGAAGCTTTCTTT. Protein product: CASSSRPGTQGTEAFF.

V and J are TRBV5-1 and TRBJ2-5, with D tentatively TRBD1 (6 bases). The CDR3 covers 14 residues. Germline lookup yields CDR1 SGHRS and CDR2 YFSETQ. Trimming removed 4 bases from V and 9 bases from J, with 19 bases in between. CDR3 in amino acids: CASSPDSPLFAQYF. The CDR3 DNA follows: TGCGCCAGCAGCCCGGACAGTCCTCTTTTCGCCCAGTACTTC.

The sample holds a few counts of this clonotype. This rearrangement joins TRBV9 to TRBJ1-2; TRBD1 is a possible D gene (6 bases). The length of the CDR3 is 13 residues. The germline V and J ends were trimmed by 1 base and 3 bases, with 7 bases remaining between them. Per the germline V gene, CDR1 is SGDLS and CDR2 is YYNGEE. CDR3 amino acids: CASSVRTDYGYTF. The CDR3 DNA follows: TGTGCCAGCAGCGTACGGACAGACTATGGCTACACCTTC.

V is TRBV29-1 and J is TRBJ2-1; D not resolved. The CDR3 is 14 amino acids. Deletions cut 2 bases from V and 10 bases from J, with 18 bases between. Germline CDR1 SQVTM, CDR2 ANQGSEA. CDR3 loop: CSVESPVDAIEQFF. The CDR3 region has the DNA TGCAGCGTTGAAAGTCCAGTAGACGCAATCGAGCAGTTCTTC.

The chain employs TRBV29-1 and TRBJ2-7, with 12 bases matching TRBD2. Losses at the gene ends were 7 bases for V and 3 bases for J; bases not matched to a gene: 13. The CDR3 consists of 16 residues. Germline V gene sequence: CDR1 SQVTM, CDR2 ANQGSEA. The CDR3 DNA follows: TGCAGCGCCACGGTATTTAGGACTAGCGGGATCTACGAGCAGTACTTC. It yields the protein CSATVFRTSGIYEQYF.

This clonotype was picked up many times. The rearrangement joins TRBV5-1 to TRBJ2-7; D possibly uses TRBD1 or TRBD2 (5 bases each). Per germline, CDR1 SGHRS and CDR2 YFSETQ. This CDR3 comprises 14 residues. The V end lost 0 bases, the J end lost 0 bases, and 7 bases lay between the germline ends. Here the CDR3 DNA reads TGCGCCAGCAGCTTGGGAGGGGCCTCCTACGAGCAGTACGTC. As protein: CASSLGGASYEQYV.

This clonotype was detected a few times. The rearrangement links TRBV7-6 to TRBJ2-1; D possibly uses TRBD1 or TRBD2 (5 bases each). The length of the CDR3 is 14 residues. Trimming cost V 1 base and J 10 bases, with 14 bases left between them. Germline lookup yields CDR1 SGHVS and CDR2 FNYEAQ. CDR3 sequence reads: CASSLVEGGTEQFF. The DNA for the CDR3 is TGTGCCAGCAGCTTAGTCGAGGGTGGGACGGAGCAGTTCTTC.

This clonotype was observed at least ten times. The chain is built from TRBV2 and TRBJ2-1; 7 positions agree with TRBD1. CDR3 length equals 14 residues. After removal of 7 bases from V and 4 bases from J, the junction contained 7 bases not matched to a gene. Germline V gives CDR1 SNHLY, CDR2 FYNNEI. The chain's CDR3 is CASTLRTGYNEQFF. The CDR3 DNA reads as TGTGCCAGCACTTTAAGGACAGGATACAATGAGCAGTTCTTC.

This chain joins TRBV25-1 and TRBJ1-2, with 11 nucleotides matching TRBD1. V trimming: 5 bases; J trimming: 8 bases; junction bases outside the gene matches: 13. Looked up from germline, CDR1 is MGHDK and CDR2 is SYGVNS. The CDR3 runs to 16 residues. The CDR3 protein is CASSPSPGTGGGGYTF. In DNA form, the CDR3 reads TGTGCCAGCAGTCCGAGTCCCGGGACAGGGGGAGGGGGCTACACCTTC.

The gene calls are TRBV5-1 and TRBJ2-2; 7 bases map to TRBD2. This CDR3 spans 16 amino acids. J was trimmed by 4 bases and V by 4 bases; bases with no gene match: 10. Germline V lookup: CDR1 SGHRS, CDR2 YFSETQ. CDR3 bases: TGCGCCAGCAGCCCGAGGGGCGGGAGTGGCACCGGGGAGCTGTTTTTT. Translation gives CASSPRGGSGTGELFF.

The J gene is TRBJ1-5, the V gene TRBV28; D gene uncertain. Germline V CDR1 and CDR2: MDHEN, SYDVKM. CDR3 length: 14 amino acids. V gave up 5 bases and J gave up 0 bases, with 8 bases separating them. The CDR3 DNA follows: TGTGCCAGCAGTCCCGACACTAGCAATCAGCCCCAGCATTTT. Encoded protein: CASSPDTSNQPQHF.

This rearrangement joins TRBV11-2 to TRBJ1-4, with D perhaps TRBD1 (5 bases). The CDR3 is 15 residues long. Trimming shortened V by 8 bases and J by 3 bases, and 16 bases separated the two germline ends. The germline gives CDR1 SGHAT, CDR2 FQNNGV. In nucleotides, the CDR3 is TGTGCCAGCGGACAACCGACGGACCCTAATGAAAAACTGTTTTTT. Translation gives CASGQPTDPNEKLFF.

This clonotype has a count of ten or more. The rearrangement joins TRBV24-1 to TRBJ1-1; TRBD1 is a possible D gene (6 bases). Germline V gene lookup returns CDR1 KGHDR and CDR2 SFDVKD. The V end lost 6 bases, the J end lost 1 base, and 8 bases lay between the germline ends. The CDR3 has 13 amino acids. DNA for the CDR3: TGTGCCACCAGTTTGGGGGCGAACACTGAAGCTTTCTTT. It is translated as CATSLGANTEAFF.

This clonotype was seen a handful of times. V usage is TRBV5-1 and J usage is TRBJ2-7; a possible D gene is TRBD2 (6 bases). Trimming shortened V by 6 bases and J by 1 base, and 17 bases separated the two germline ends. The CDR3 sequence is 15 residues long. The germline gives CDR1 SGHRS, CDR2 YFSETQ. The CDR3 DNA sequence: TGCGCCAGCACCGAGGGGTCAGGGACTTCCTACGAGCAGTACTTC. This translates into CASTEGSGTSYEQYF.

The table lists this clonotype with many counts. The chain has TRBV12-3 or TRBV12-4 and TRBJ2-1; TRBD1 aligns across 7 bases. The CDR3 is 16 amino acids. V shed 1 base, J shed 3 bases, and the junction held 6 bases outside the gene matches. CDR3 sequence: CASSLGGTVNYNEQFF. As DNA, the CDR3 is TGTGCCAGCAGTTTAGGTGGGACAGTAAACTACAATGAGCAGTTCTTC.

CDR3 coding DNA: TGTGCCATCAGTGAGTCCGGCTCGTACCGCGCGAACACCGGGGAGCTGTTTTTT. The encoded protein is CAISESGSYRANTGELFF. The chain is built from TRBV10-3 and TRBJ2-2; no clear D gene. V lost 0 bases, J lost 0 bases, and 14 bases lay in between. CDR3 length equals 18 residues. CDR1 and CDR2 (germline): ENHRY, SYGVKD.